This TCR beta chain was obtained from a study of T cell responses to AZD1222 COVID-19 vaccine. The CDR3 runs 18 residues. The V gene end was trimmed by 4 bases and the J gene end by 0 bases; junction bases not matched to a gene: 8. Germline CDR1 reads SGHTA; CDR2 reads FQGTGA. Here immunoSEQ multiplex PCR was the method, and the copy in TCRdb shows in-frame clones only, minus some. The sample holds about 150,000 clones, 85% to 95% seen once. For this clone: As yet, its antigen is unknown.

Whole-study results and caveats: Variant regions that are unmutated are reportedly the target of nearly half of spike-specific TCRs. Repertoires were collected only later (after the peak T cell response had occurred). Recipients of AZD1222 seropositive at baseline numbered only 5 or 6. After two AZD1222 doses, spike-specific TCR breadth and depth rose versus day 0.

This clonotype was obtained from an adult in good health. The material was peripheral blood, obtained on day 0 of AZD1222 vaccination. The chain recombines TRBV7-3 with TRBJ2-7; 14 positions match TRBD2. The CDR3: CASSSGRTSGGSSYEQYF. The DNA for the CDR3 is TGTGCCAGCAGCTCCGGTAGGACTAGCGGGGGGAGCTCCTACGAGCAGTACTTC. Using reference TRBV7-3 and TRBJ2-7 for the parts outside the CDR3, the full variable domain is GAGVSQTPSNKVTEKGKYVELRCDPISGHTALYWYRQSLGQGPEFLIYFQGTGAADDSGLPNDRFFAVRPEGSVSTLKIQRTERGDSAVYLCASSSGRTSGGSSYEQYFGPGTRLTVT.